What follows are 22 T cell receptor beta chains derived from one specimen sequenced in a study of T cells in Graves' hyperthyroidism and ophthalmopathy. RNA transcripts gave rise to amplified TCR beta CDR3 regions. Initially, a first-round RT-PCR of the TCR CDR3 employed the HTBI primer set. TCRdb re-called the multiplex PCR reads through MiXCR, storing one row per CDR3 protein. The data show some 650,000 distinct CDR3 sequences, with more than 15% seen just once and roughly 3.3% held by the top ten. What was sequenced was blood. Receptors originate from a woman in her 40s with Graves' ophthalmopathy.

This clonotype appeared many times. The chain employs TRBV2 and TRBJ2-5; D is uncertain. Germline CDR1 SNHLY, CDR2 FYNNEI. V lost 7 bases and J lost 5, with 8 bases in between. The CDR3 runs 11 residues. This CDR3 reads CASIISETQYF. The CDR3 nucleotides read TGTGCCAGCATAATCTCGGAGACCCAGTACTTC.

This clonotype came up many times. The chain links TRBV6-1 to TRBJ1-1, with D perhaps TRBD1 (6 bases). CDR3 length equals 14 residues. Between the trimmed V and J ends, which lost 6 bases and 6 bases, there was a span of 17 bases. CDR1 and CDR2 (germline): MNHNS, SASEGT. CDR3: CASRAQGSGAEAFF. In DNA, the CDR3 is TGTGCCAGCAGGGCCCAGGGGAGTGGGGCTGAAGCTTTCTTT.

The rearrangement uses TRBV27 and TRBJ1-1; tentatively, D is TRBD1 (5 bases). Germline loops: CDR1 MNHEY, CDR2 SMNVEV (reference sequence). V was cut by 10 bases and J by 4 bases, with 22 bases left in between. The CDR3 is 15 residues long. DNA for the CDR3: TGTGCCACCGAGATGAGGAGGGGCGGGAGCACTGAAGCTTTCTTT. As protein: CATEMRRGGSTEAFF.

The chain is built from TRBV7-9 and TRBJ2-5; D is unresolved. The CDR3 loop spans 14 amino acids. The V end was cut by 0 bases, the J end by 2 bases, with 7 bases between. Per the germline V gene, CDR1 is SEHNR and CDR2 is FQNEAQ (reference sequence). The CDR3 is CASSLAVGQETQYF. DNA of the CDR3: TGTGCCAGCAGCTTAGCGGTTGGTCAAGAGACCCAGTACTTC.

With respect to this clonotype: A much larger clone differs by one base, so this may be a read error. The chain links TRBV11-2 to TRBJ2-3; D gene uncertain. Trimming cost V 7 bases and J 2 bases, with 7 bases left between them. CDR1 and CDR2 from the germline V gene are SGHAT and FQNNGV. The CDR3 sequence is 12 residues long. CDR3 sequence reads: CASTPNTDTQYF. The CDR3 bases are TGTGCCAGCACCCCAAACACAGATACGCAGTATTTT.

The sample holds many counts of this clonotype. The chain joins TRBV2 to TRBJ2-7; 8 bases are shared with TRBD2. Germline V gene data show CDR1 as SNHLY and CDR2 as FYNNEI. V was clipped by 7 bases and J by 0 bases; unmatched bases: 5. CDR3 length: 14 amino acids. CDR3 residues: CASKREKGSYEQYF. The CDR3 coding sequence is TGTGCCAGCAAGCGGGAGAAGGGCTCCTACGAGCAGTACTTC. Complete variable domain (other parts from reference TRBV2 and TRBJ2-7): EPEVTQTPSHQVTQMGQEVILRCVPISNHLYFYWYRQILGQKVEFLVSFYNNEISEKSEIFDDQFSVERPDGSNFTLKIRSTKLEDSAMYFCASKREKGSYEQYFGPGTRLTVT.

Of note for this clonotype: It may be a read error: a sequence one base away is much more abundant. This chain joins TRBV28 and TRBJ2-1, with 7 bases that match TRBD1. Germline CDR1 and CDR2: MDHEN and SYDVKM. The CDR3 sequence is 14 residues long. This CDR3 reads CEFRWDRHYNEQFF. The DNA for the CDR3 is TGTGAATTCCGGTGGGACAGACATTACAATGAGCAGTTCTTC.

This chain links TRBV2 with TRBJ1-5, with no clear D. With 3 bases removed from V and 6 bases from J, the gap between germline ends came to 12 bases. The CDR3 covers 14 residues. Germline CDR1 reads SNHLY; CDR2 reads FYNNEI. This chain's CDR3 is CASSDNSFRQPQHF. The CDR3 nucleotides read TGTGCCAGCAGTGATAACAGTTTCCGTCAGCCCCAGCATTTT.

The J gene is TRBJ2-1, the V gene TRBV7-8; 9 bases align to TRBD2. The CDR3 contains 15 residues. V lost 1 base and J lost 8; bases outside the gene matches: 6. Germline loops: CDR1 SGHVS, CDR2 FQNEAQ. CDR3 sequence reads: CASSLGGLAFDEQFF. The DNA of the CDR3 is TGTGCCAGCAGCTTAGGGGGACTAGCCTTCGATGAGCAGTTCTTC.

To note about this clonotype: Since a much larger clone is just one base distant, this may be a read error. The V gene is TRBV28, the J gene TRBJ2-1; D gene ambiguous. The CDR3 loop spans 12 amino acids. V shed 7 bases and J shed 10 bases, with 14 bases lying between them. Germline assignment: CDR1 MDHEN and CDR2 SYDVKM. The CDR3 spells CASTSGPYEQFF. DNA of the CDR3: TGTGCCAGCACCTCCGGGCCGTACGAGCAGTTCTTC.

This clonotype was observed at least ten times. The DNA of the CDR3 is TGTGCCAGCAGCCACCCCGGTGGAGCCCGGAGCACAGATACGCAGTATTTT. Translation gives CASSHPGGARSTDTQYF. The rearrangement links TRBV11-2 to TRBJ2-3, with no clear D. Germline CDR1 reads SGHAT; CDR2 reads FQNNGV. This CDR3 contains 17 residues. Trimming left V 5 bases short and J 0 bases short, with 18 bases between.

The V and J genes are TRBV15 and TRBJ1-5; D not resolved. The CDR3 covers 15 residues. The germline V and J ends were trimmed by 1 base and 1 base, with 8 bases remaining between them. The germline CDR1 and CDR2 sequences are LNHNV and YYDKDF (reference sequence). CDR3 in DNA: TGTGCCACCAGCAGAGTTTTCGACAGCAATCAGCCCCAGCATTTT. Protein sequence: CATSRVFDSNQPQHF.

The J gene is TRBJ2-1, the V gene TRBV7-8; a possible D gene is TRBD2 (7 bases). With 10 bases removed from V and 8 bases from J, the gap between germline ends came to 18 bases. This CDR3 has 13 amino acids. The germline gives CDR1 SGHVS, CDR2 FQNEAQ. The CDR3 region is CATRLGGGDEQFF. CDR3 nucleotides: TGTGCCACCCGCCTTGGGGGGGGCGATGAGCAGTTCTTC.

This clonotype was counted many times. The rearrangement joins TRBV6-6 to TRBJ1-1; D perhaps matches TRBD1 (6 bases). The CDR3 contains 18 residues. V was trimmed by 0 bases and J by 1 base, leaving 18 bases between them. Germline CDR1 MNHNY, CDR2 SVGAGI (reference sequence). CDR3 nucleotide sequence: TGTGCCAGCAGTTACTCCGCAATGCGAACAGGGTCGAACACTGAAGCTTTCTTT. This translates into CASSYSAMRTGSNTEAFF.

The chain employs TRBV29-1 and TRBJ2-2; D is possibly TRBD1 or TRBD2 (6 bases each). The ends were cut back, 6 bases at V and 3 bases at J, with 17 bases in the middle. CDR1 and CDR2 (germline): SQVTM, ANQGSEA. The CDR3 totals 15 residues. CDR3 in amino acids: CSVPIGGPHTGELFF. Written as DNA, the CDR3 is TGCAGCGTGCCTATAGGGGGGCCTCACACCGGGGAGCTGTTTTTT.

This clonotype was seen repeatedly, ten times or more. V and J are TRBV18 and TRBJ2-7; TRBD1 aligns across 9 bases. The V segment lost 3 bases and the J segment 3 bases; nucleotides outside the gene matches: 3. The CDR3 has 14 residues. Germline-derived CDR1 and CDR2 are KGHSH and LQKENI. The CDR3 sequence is CASSPRQGDYEQYF. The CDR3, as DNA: TGTGCCAGCTCACCGCGACAGGGGGACTACGAGCAGTACTTC.

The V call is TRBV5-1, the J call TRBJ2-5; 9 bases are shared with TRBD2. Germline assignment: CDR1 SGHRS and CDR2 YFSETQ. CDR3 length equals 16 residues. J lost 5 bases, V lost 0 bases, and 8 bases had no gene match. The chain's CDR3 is CASSLGGLAARETQYF. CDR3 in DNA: TGCGCCAGCAGCTTGGGGGGACTAGCCGCCCGGGAGACCCAGTACTTC. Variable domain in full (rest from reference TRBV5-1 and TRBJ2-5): KAGVTQTPRYLIKTRGQQVTLSCSPISGHRSVSWYQQTPGQGLQFLFEYFSETQRNKGNFPGRFSGRQFSNSRSEMNVSTLELGDSALYLCASSLGGLAARETQYFGPGTRLLVL.

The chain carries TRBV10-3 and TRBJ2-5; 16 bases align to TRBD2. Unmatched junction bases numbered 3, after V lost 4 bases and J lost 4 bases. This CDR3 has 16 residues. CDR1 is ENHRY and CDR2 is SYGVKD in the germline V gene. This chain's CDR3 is CAISAGTSGGAETQYF. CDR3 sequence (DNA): TGTGCCATCAGTGCCGGGACTAGCGGGGGGGCAGAGACCCAGTACTTC.

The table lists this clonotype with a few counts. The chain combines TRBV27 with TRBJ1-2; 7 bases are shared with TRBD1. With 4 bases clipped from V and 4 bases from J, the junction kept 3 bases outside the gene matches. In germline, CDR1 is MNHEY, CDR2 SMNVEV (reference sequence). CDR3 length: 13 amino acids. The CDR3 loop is CASSSTGLYGYTF. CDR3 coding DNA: TGTGCCAGCAGTTCGACAGGGCTCTATGGCTACACCTTC.

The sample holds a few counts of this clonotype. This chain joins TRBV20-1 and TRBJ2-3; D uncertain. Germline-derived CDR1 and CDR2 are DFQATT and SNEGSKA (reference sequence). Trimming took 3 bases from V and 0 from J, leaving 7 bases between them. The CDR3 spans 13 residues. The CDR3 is CSASVASTDTQYF. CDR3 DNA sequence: TGCAGTGCTAGTGTGGCTAGCACAGATACGCAGTATTTT.

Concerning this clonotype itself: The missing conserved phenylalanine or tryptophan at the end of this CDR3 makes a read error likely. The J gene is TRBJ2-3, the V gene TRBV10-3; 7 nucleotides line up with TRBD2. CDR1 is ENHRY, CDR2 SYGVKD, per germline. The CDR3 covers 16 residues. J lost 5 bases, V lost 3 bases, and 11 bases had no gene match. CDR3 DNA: TGTGCCATCAGTGAACACCTATTGGGGGAGGGAGATACGCAGTATCTT. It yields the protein CAISEHLLGEGDTQYL.

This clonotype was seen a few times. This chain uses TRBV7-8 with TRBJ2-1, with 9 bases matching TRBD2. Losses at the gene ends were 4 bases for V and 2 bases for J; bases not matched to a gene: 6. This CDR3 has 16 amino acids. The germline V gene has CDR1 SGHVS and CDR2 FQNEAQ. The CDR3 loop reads CASSWGLAGAYNEQFF. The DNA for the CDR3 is TGTGCCAGCAGCTGGGGACTAGCTGGGGCCTACAATGAGCAGTTCTTC.